The 27 T cell receptor beta chains below were found in one sample sequenced in a study of human T cells and chemical hapten exposure (dated by TCRdb to 2020 to 2023). Taken with the paper, the label for time point translates to: patch test 2, 6 weeks after DPC sensitization. The treatment or condition label here, explained by the study, means: therapeutic diphenylcyclopropenone sensitization with weekly scalp DPC. Receptors were amplified or captured by RACE. The data were produced on a NextSeq 500. The public reads were reanalyzed by TCRdb: fastp trimming at Q25, MiXCR alignment, in-frame beta chains only. All rows with the same CDR3 protein become a single entry with the most common DNA and genes. Counted in this sample were around 99,000 distinct CDR3 sequences; about a tenth of them appeared once. The top ten hold around 3.1% of the sample. The sample here was whole blood, taken in connection with sensitization to the hapten diphenylcyclopropenone (DPC). The source is a woman aged 40 to 55 with alopecia areata. Some clones in this sample may be carry-over from other donors' samples.

The chain carries TRBV7-3 and TRBJ2-3; D is possibly TRBD1 or TRBD2 (5 bases each). The germline V gene encodes CDR1 SGHTA and CDR2 FQGTGA. Trimming cost V 5 bases and J 5 bases, with 17 bases left between them. The CDR3 has 15 amino acids. DNA of the CDR3: TGTGCCAGCAGCGGATTCGGGACGCCGGGAGATACGCAGTATTTT. Residues: CASSGFGTPGDTQYF.

The V gene is TRBV29-1, the J gene TRBJ2-7; tentatively, D is TRBD2 (5 bases). Trimming took 2 bases from V and 0 from J, leaving 14 bases between them. The germline V gene has CDR1 SQVTM and CDR2 ANQGSEA. The CDR3 length is 15 residues. The CDR3 DNA reads TGCAGCGTTGAATTCGGCGGGCAAAGCTCCTACGAGCAGTACTTC. It specifies CSVEFGGQSSYEQYF.

There are many counts of this clonotype. The V call is TRBV12-3 or TRBV12-4, the J call TRBJ1-2, with 9 bases aligning to TRBD1. The trim removed 6 bases at V and 3 bases at J, leaving 14 bases unmatched. This CDR3 has 17 amino acids. Here the CDR3 reads CASSSPGTGRSDYGYTF. CDR3 nucleotide sequence: TGTGCCAGCAGCTCCCCCGGGACAGGGAGGTCGGACTATGGCTACACCTTC.

This clonotype was counted many times. This chain links TRBV6-2 or TRBV6-3 with TRBJ2-2; 8 bases fit TRBD2. The CDR3 has 16 amino acids. The V gene end was trimmed by 0 bases and the J gene end by 6 bases; junction bases not matched to a gene: 6. From germline, CDR1 is MNHEY and CDR2 SVGEGT. CDR3 amino acids: CASSYSKGLDAGELFF. CDR3 DNA sequence: TGTGCCAGCAGTTACTCGAAGGGACTAGACGCCGGGGAGCTGTTTTTT.

The chain combines TRBV6-2 or TRBV6-3 with TRBJ2-1; 7 nucleotides line up with TRBD2. There are 14 residues in the CDR3. CDR1 is MNHEY and CDR2 is SVGEGT in the germline V gene. J gave up 6 bases and V 0 bases, and 2 bases lay outside the gene matches. The CDR3 loop is CASSYSKRGNEQFF. For the CDR3, the DNA is TGTGCCAGCAGTTACTCCAAGCGGGGCAATGAGCAGTTCTTC.

The V call is TRBV7-2, the J call TRBJ2-5; 8 bases agree with TRBD1. The CDR3 contains 14 residues. Germline V lookup: CDR1 SGHTA, CDR2 FQGNSA. With V trimmed by 3 bases and J by 4 bases, 4 bases remained unmatched. The CDR3 reads CASSFQGARETQYF. The CDR3 DNA is TGTGCCAGCAGCTTTCAGGGGGCTAGAGAGACCCAGTACTTC.

This clonotype has at least ten counts. CDR3 protein: CASSVGVGGGSPLHF. As DNA, the CDR3 is TGTGCCAGCAGCGTAGGTGTCGGGGGCGGGTCACCCCTCCACTTT. The chain is built from TRBV9 and TRBJ1-6; perhaps TRBD1 as D (6 bases). Germline CDR1 is SGDLS and CDR2 is YYNGEE. This CDR3 comprises 15 residues. Trimming removed 0 bases at V and 10 bases at J, with 14 bases between. Drawing the rest from reference TRBV9 and TRBJ1-6, the complete variable domain is DSGVTQTPKHLITATGQRVTLRCSPRSGDLSVYWYQQSLDQGLQFLIQYYNGEERAKGNILERFSAQQFPDLHSELNLSSLELGDSALYFCASSVGVGGGSPLHFGNGTRLTVT.

This clonotype was counted ten times or more. V is TRBV27 and J is TRBJ2-1; D ambiguous. The CDR3 length is 14 residues. V lost 3 bases and J lost 0, with 6 bases in between. Germline V gene data show CDR1 as MNHEY and CDR2 as SMNVEV (reference sequence). CDR3 coding DNA: TGTGCCAGCAGTTTCACAAGCTCCTACAATGAGCAGTTCTTC. Its translation is CASSFTSSYNEQFF.

Many counts were recorded for this clonotype. The chain employs TRBV11-3 and TRBJ2-5; TRBD1 matches 7 bases. Germline V lookup: CDR1 SGHNT, CDR2 YENEEA. The J segment lost 2 bases and the V segment lost 5 bases, leaving 14 bases of the junction unmatched. The CDR3 has 17 residues. The CDR3 nucleotides read TGTGCCAGCAGCCGAACCCAACGGGACAGCAGACAAGAGACCCAGTACTTC. This translates into CASSRTQRDSRQETQYF. The whole variable domain, filled in from reference TRBV11-3 and TRBJ2-5, reads EAGVVQSPRYKIIEKKQPVAFWCNPISGHNTLYWYLQNLGQGPELLIRYENEEAVDDSQLPKDRFSAERLKGVDSTLKIQPAELGDSAVYLCASSRTQRDSRQETQYFGPGTRLLVL.

The table lists this clonotype with many counts. The chain carries TRBV3-1 and TRBJ1-6, with TRBD1 as a possible D gene (5 bases). Germline loops: CDR1 LGHDT, CDR2 YNNKEL (reference sequence). V lost 4 bases and J lost 4, with 11 bases in between. CDR3 length: 15 amino acids. The CDR3 is CASSRTGNYNSPLHF. Written as DNA, the CDR3 is TGTGCCAGCAGCCGCACAGGAAATTATAATTCACCCCTCCACTTT.

V gene TRBV7-8 combines with J gene TRBJ1-6; tentatively, D is TRBD1 (6 bases). The V end was cut by 3 bases, the J end by 5 bases, with 17 bases between. The germline V gene has CDR1 SGHVS and CDR2 FQNEAQ. The CDR3 has 17 amino acids. The CDR3 sequence is CASSLGTPRGDNSPLHF. For the CDR3, the DNA is TGTGCCAGCAGCTTGGGCACCCCCAGGGGAGATAATTCACCCCTCCACTTT.

CDR3 sequence: CASSSYRGFAYNEQFF. The CDR3, as DNA: TGCGCCAGCAGCTCGTACAGGGGATTCGCCTACAATGAGCAGTTCTTC. This sequence joins TRBV5-1 and TRBJ2-1, with TRBD1 matching 7 bases. CDR3 length: 16 amino acids. Germline loops: CDR1 SGHRS, CDR2 YFSETQ. V trimming: 3 bases; J trimming: 2 bases; junction bases outside the gene matches: 8.

The V gene is TRBV11-3, the J gene TRBJ2-2, with D tentatively TRBD1 (6 bases). Germline CDR1 SGHNT, CDR2 YENEEA. The CDR3 is 14 residues long. Trimming stripped 7 bases from V and 6 bases from J, with 15 bases between. The CDR3 DNA is TGTGCCAGCACCAGCCAGGGGTCCGCCGGGGAGCTGTTTTTT. Translating it yields CASTSQGSAGELFF. The variable domain in full, completed from reference TRBV11-3 and TRBJ2-2, reads EAGVVQSPRYKIIEKKQPVAFWCNPISGHNTLYWYLQNLGQGPELLIRYENEEAVDDSQLPKDRFSAERLKGVDSTLKIQPAELGDSAVYLCASTSQGSAGELFFGEGSRLTVL.

The chain employs TRBV3-1 and TRBJ2-4; 9 positions match TRBD1. After removal of 4 bases from V and 6 bases from J, the junction contained 4 bases not matched to a gene. The CDR3 runs 14 residues. The germline V gene encodes CDR1 LGHDT and CDR2 YNNKEL (reference sequence). The CDR3 region has the DNA TGTGCCAGCAGCCCGCGGACAGGGGTAAACATTCAGTACTTC. It yields the protein CASSPRTGVNIQYF.

The chain combines TRBV5-4 with TRBJ1-2; 10 positions agree with TRBD1. Unmatched junction bases numbered 13, after V lost 5 bases and J lost 6 bases. The V gene's germline CDR1 is SGHNT and CDR2 YYREEE (reference sequence). The CDR3 consists of 16 residues. The CDR3 spells CASSSSRDRGTHGYTF. The CDR3 nucleotides read TGTGCCAGCAGTTCGTCCCGGGACAGGGGTACCCATGGCTACACCTTC.

To note about this clonotype: This may come from a read error, since a much larger clone is one base off. V usage is TRBV20-1 and J usage is TRBJ1-1; perhaps TRBD1 as D (6 bases). The CDR3 is 13 amino acids. Germline loops: CDR1 DFQATT, CDR2 SNEGSKA (reference sequence). CDR3 residues: CNAPPTGQTEAFF. In nucleotides, the CDR3 is TGCAATGCCCCGCCCACAGGGCAGACTGAAGCTTTCTTT.

This clonotype occurred once. This chain uses TRBV24-1 with TRBJ2-2, with 9 positions matching TRBD1. The CDR3 covers 15 residues. Germline CDR1 is KGHDR and CDR2 is SFDVKD. The J segment lost 4 bases and the V segment lost 3 bases, leaving 2 bases of the junction unmatched. The CDR3 nucleotides read TGTGCCACCAGTGATCTGACAGGGGGCACCGGGGAGCTGTTTTTT. This translates into CATSDLTGGTGELFF.

This chain connects TRBV29-1 to TRBJ1-5; 8 positions match TRBD1. The junction had 8 bases not matched to a gene; V was cut back by 6 bases and J by 4 bases. The CDR3 is 14 amino acids. Per the germline V gene, CDR1 is SQVTM and CDR2 is ANQGSEA. CDR3 sequence reads: CSVAGQGGNQPQHF. CDR3 DNA: TGCAGCGTCGCCGGACAGGGAGGAAATCAGCCCCAGCATTTT.

The chain combines TRBV20-1 with TRBJ1-1; D unclear. CDR3 length equals 12 residues. Per germline, CDR1 DFQATT and CDR2 SNEGSKA (reference sequence). The V end lost 7 bases, the J end lost 3 bases, and 12 bases lay between the germline ends. The chain's CDR3 is CSVLPGDTEAFF. The CDR3 nucleotides read TGCAGTGTTCTGCCTGGGGACACTGAAGCTTTCTTT.

This clonotype has only one observation. The gene calls are TRBV7-9 and TRBJ1-3; D possibly corresponds to TRBD1 (5 bases). Germline V lookup: CDR1 SEHNR, CDR2 FQNEAQ (reference sequence). The CDR3 has 19 residues. With 11 bases removed from V and 0 bases from J, the gap between germline ends came to 29 bases. DNA of the CDR3: TGTGCCCCTGAAATCTTACGGGACGGCCAATGGAGCTCTGGAAACACCATATATTTT. As protein: CAPEILRDGQWSSGNTIYF.

This chain links TRBV20-1 with TRBJ1-2, with D maybe TRBD1 (5 bases). The germline V gene has CDR1 DFQATT and CDR2 SNEGSKA (reference sequence). The V gene lost 3 bases and the J gene lost 0 bases, with 11 bases spanning the gap. The CDR3 spans 14 residues. In DNA, the CDR3 is TGCAGTGCTAGTTACGGGGGGACTAACTATGGCTACACCTTC. Its protein product is CSASYGGTNYGYTF.

This clonotype was counted between two and nine times. The chain is built from TRBV5-4 and TRBJ2-3, with TRBD2 matching over 13 bases. Germline V lookup: CDR1 SGHNT, CDR2 YYREEE (reference sequence). The J segment lost 3 bases and the V segment lost 3 bases, leaving 4 bases of the junction unmatched. This CDR3 has 16 amino acids. The CDR3, as DNA: TGTGCCAGCAGCTCCGGGACTAGCGGGGTTACAGATACGCAGTATTTT. Its protein is CASSSGTSGVTDTQYF.

At least ten counts were recorded for this clonotype. V usage is TRBV11-3 and J usage is TRBJ2-1; 10 nucleotides align to TRBD2. Germline CDR1 and CDR2: SGHNT and YENEEA. CDR3 length: 19 residues. The trim removed 0 bases at V and 3 bases at J, leaving 11 bases unmatched. CDR3 bases: TGTGCCAGCAGCTTAGATCCGGGTGCTAGCGGGGGATTCTACAATGAGCAGTTCTTC. Protein sequence: CASSLDPGASGGFYNEQFF.

This clonotype was counted ten times or more. This chain joins TRBV20-1 and TRBJ2-1; D gene unclear. CDR1 is DFQATT, CDR2 SNEGSKA, per germline (reference sequence). Deletions cut 2 bases from V and 4 bases from J, with 6 bases between. The CDR3 is 12 amino acids. This chain's CDR3 is CSARSGYNEQFF. The CDR3, as DNA: TGCAGTGCTAGAAGTGGTTACAATGAGCAGTTCTTC.

In this sample, this clonotype turned up many times. J is TRBJ1-6 and V is TRBV5-5; the D gene is possibly TRBD1 (6 bases). The CDR3 covers 14 residues. Germline loops: CDR1 SGHKS, CDR2 YYEKEE (reference sequence). V was pared by 4 bases and J by 9 bases, with 14 bases between. The CDR3 is CASSPGTMLSPLHF. CDR3 DNA sequence: TGTGCCAGCAGCCCCGGGACAATGCTTTCACCCCTCCACTTT.

This clonotype was recorded at least ten times. The chain is built from TRBV29-1 and TRBJ2-1; 7 nucleotides match TRBD1. The J segment lost 0 bases and the V segment lost 5 bases, leaving 1 base of the junction unmatched. CDR3 length: 13 amino acids. Per germline, CDR1 SQVTM and CDR2 ANQGSEA. This CDR3 reads CSVRDSSYNEQFF. In DNA, the CDR3 is TGCAGCGTTCGGGACAGCTCCTACAATGAGCAGTTCTTC.

This clonotype has at least ten counts. V and J are TRBV29-1 and TRBJ1-2; D remains unclear. The germline gives CDR1 SQVTM, CDR2 ANQGSEA. The V end was cut by 0 bases, the J end by 0 bases, with 8 bases between. The CDR3 covers 14 residues. The CDR3 loop is CSVEDSKANYGYTF. Written as DNA, the CDR3 is TGCAGCGTTGAAGACAGTAAAGCTAACTATGGCTACACCTTC.